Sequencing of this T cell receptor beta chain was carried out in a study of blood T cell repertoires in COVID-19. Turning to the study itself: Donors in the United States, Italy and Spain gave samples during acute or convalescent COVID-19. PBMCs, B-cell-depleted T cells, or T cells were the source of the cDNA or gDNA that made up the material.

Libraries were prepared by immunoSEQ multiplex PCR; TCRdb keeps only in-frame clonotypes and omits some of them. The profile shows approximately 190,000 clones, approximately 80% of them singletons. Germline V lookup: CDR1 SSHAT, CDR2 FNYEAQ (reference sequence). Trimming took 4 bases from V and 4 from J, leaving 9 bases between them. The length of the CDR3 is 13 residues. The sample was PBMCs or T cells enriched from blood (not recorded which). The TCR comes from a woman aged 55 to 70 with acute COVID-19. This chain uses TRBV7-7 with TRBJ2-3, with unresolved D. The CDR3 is CASSSANSDTQYF. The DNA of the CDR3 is TGTGCCAGCAGCTCCGCCAACTCAGATACGCAGTATTTT.